The source of this TCR beta chain is a study of somatic mutations in cytotoxic T cells in rheumatoid arthritis. Produced via immunoSEQ multiplex PCR; TCRdb's table is partial and in-frame only. The sample records thousands of clones, around four fifths being singletons. Notes on this clone: What it recognizes is unknown.

Trimming took off 1 base at V and 0 bases at J, with 10 bases between the two ends. This CDR3 is built from 17 residues. Looked up from germline, CDR1 is MNHEY and CDR2 is SMNVEV (reference sequence). Overall study results and limits: Only rheumatoid arthritis patients, not healthy controls, showed CD8+ clonality increasing with age.

V usage is TRBV27 and J usage is TRBJ1-6; D unclear. The source is a woman in her fifties or sixties with rheumatoid arthritis. Input material: CD8+ T cells sorted from blood. In nucleotides, the CDR3 is TGTGCCAGCAGTTTATTAGGCGGTAGCTCCTATAATTCACCCCTCCACTTT. Protein sequence: CASSLLGGSSYNSPLHF.